A single sample gave rise to the 15 T cell receptor beta chains below, sequenced in a study of cytomegalovirus exposure and HLA in healthy donors. It was with 60 Vbeta and 13 Jbeta primers that the PCR ran. Generated by immunoSEQ multiplex PCR, the TCRdb table keeps only in-frame clones and is missing some. The sample has approximately 79,000 clones, 60% to 85% seen once. Input material: PBMCs. Source of these receptors: a male donor in good health and CMV-seropositive.

This clone showed up just a few times. The rearrangement uses TRBV29-1 and TRBJ2-5; TRBD2 might be the D (5 bases). The J call may not be correct, given that the DNA end is closer to TRBJ2-7. The length of the CDR3 is 11 residues. Per germline, CDR1 SQVTM and CDR2 ANQGSEA. This chain's CDR3 is CSAIYGVEQYF. DNA of the CDR3: TGCAGCGCGATTTACGGGGTCGAGCAGTACTTC.

The chain employs TRBV4-1 and TRBJ2-1; 7 positions match TRBD1. This CDR3 has 15 residues. CDR1 is MGHRA, CDR2 YSYEKL, per germline. The J segment lost 6 bases and the V segment lost 2 bases, leaving 7 bases of the junction unmatched. The CDR3 spells CASSQLHRDSNEQFF. CDR3 coding DNA: TGCGCCAGCAGCCAACTTCACAGGGACAGCAATGAGCAGTTCTTC.

The rearrangement joins TRBV7-8 to TRBJ2-2; 10 bases agree with TRBD2. J lost 1 base, V lost 1 base, and 6 bases had no gene match. The CDR3 has 18 amino acids. Germline values: CDR1 SGHVS, CDR2 FQNEAQ. CDR3 sequence (DNA): TGTGCCAGCAGCTTAGATATTTTAGCGGGAGGGAACACCGGGGAGCTGTTTTTT. It is translated as CASSLDILAGGNTGELFF.

V usage is TRBV21-1 and J usage is TRBJ2-1; the table's D call, TRBD2, was not checked against the DNA. TRBV21-1 constitutes a pseudogene. This CDR3 has 16 amino acids. As DNA, the CDR3 is TGTGCCAGCAGCGAACAGCGGGGGATTTCCTACAATGAGCAGTTCTTC. Translating gives CASSEQRGISYNEQFF.

The CDR3 reads CASRVGASPEAFF. The CDR3 DNA is TGTGCCAGCCGGGTGGGGGCGAGCCCTGAAGCTTTCTTT. V gene TRBV6-1 combines with J gene TRBJ1-1; a weak D match, TRBD1 (6 bases). The germline V and J ends were trimmed by 8 bases and 6 bases, with 16 bases remaining between them. The germline V gene encodes CDR1 MNHNS and CDR2 SASEGT. This CDR3 has 13 residues.

The chain is built from TRBV5-5 and TRBJ2-1, with 12 positions matching TRBD2. This CDR3 region has 15 residues. CDR1 is SGHKS and CDR2 is YYEKEE in the germline V gene (reference sequence). Trimming cost V 2 bases and J 9 bases; bases outside gene matches: 6. Written as DNA, the CDR3 is TGTGCCAGCAGCTTTCTAGCGGGGGGGCTTAGTGAGCAGTTCTTC. This sequence encodes CASSFLAGGLSEQFF.

The chain joins TRBV7-3 to TRBJ2-3; TRBD2 matches at 9 bases. The CDR3 covers 14 residues. V lost 3 bases to trimming and J lost 4 bases; unmatched junction nucleotides: 2. Germline-derived CDR1 and CDR2 are SGHTA and FQGTGA. The CDR3 DNA reads as TGTGCCAGCAGCTTTCTAGCGGGACCAGATACGCAGTATTTT. It encodes CASSFLAGPDTQYF.

The count of this clone is one. The rearrangement links TRBV25-1 to TRBJ2-2; D not certain. Trimming took 2 bases from V and 0 from J, leaving 4 bases between them. The CDR3 has 14 residues. CDR1 and CDR2 (germline): MGHDK, SYGVNS. The CDR3 is CASSEPANTGELFF. As DNA, the CDR3 is TGTGCCAGCAGTGAACCGGCGAACACCGGGGAGCTGTTTTTT. The whole variable domain, filled in from reference TRBV25-1 and TRBJ2-2, reads EADIYQTPRYLVIGTGKKITLECSQTMGHDKMYWYQQDPGMELHLIHYSYGVNSTEKGDLSSESTVSRIRTEHFPLTLESARPSHTSQYLCASSEPANTGELFFGEGSRLTVL.

The V gene is TRBV6-5, the J gene TRBJ2-1, with 10 bases that match TRBD2. The trim removed 6 bases at V and 7 bases at J, leaving 9 bases unmatched. This CDR3 region has 15 residues. Germline values: CDR1 MNHEY, CDR2 SVGAGI. The CDR3 protein is CASSPPSGSINEQFF. CDR3 DNA sequence: TGTGCCAGCAGCCCCCCTAGCGGGAGTATAAATGAGCAGTTCTTC.

The chain employs TRBV29-1 and TRBJ2-5; no firm D call. V lost 6 bases and J lost 4, with 9 bases in between. In germline, CDR1 is SQVTM, CDR2 ANQGSEA. The CDR3 loop spans 11 amino acids. The CDR3, as DNA: TGCAGCGTGAGGCCGGGAGAGACCCAGTACTTC. Its translation is CSVRPGETQYF. Combining the CDR3 with reference TRBV29-1 and TRBJ2-5 gives the whole variable domain SAVISQKPSRDICQRGTSLTIQCQVDSQVTMMFWYRQQPGQSLTLIATANQGSEATYESGFVIDKFPISRPNLTFSTLTVSNMSPEDSSIYLCSVRPGETQYFGPGTRLLVL.

The chain recombines TRBV7-9 with TRBJ2-7; possibly TRBD1 for D (6 bases). This CDR3 region has 15 residues. Trimming stripped 4 bases from V and 6 bases from J, with 19 bases between. The germline CDR1 and CDR2 sequences are SEHNR and FQNEAQ (reference sequence). Written as DNA, the CDR3 is TGTGCCAGCAGCTCCTACCGGGACACCTCGGGCGAGCAGTACTTC. Its translation is CASSSYRDTSGEQYF.

In this sample, this clone turned up a few times. The chain employs TRBV9 and TRBJ2-3; 7 nucleotides line up with TRBD1. Germline V CDR1 and CDR2: SGDLS, YYNGEE. This CDR3 region has 15 residues. J gave up 2 bases and V 0 bases, and 3 bases lay outside the gene matches. CDR3 in DNA: TGTGCCAGCAGCGTAGTGGACAGGTCCACAGATACGCAGTATTTT. Amino acid sequence: CASSVVDRSTDTQYF.

This chain links TRBV7-2 with TRBJ2-1, with 11 bases lining up with TRBD2. Germline values: CDR1 SGHTA, CDR2 FQGNSA. V shed 0 bases, J shed 5 bases, and the junction held 3 bases outside the gene matches. The CDR3 has 16 amino acids. The CDR3 region has the DNA TGTGCCAGCAGCTTAGCCGGGACTAGCGGCCACAATGAGCAGTTCTTC. It translates to CASSLAGTSGHNEQFF. The whole variable domain, filled in from reference TRBV7-2 and TRBJ2-1, reads GAGVSQSPSNKVTEKGKDVELRCDPISGHTALYWYRQSLGQGLEFLIYFQGNSAPDKSGLPSDRFSAERTGGSVSTLTIQRTQQEDSAVYLCASSLAGTSGHNEQFFGPGTRLTVL.

V is TRBV7-2 and J is TRBJ1-1; D call uncertain. The CDR3 is 14 amino acids. Per germline, CDR1 SGHTA and CDR2 FQGNSA. Deletions cut 9 bases from V and 0 bases from J, with 14 bases between. CDR3 in DNA: TGTGCCAGAACCGTACTAGGTTTGAACACTGAAGCTTTCTTT. Protein product: CARTVLGLNTEAFF. Using reference TRBV7-2 and TRBJ1-1 for the parts outside the CDR3, the full variable domain is GAGVSQSPSNKVTEKGKDVELRCDPISGHTALYWYRQSLGQGLEFLIYFQGNSAPDKSGLPSDRFSAERTGGSVSTLTIQRTQQEDSAVYLCARTVLGLNTEAFFGQGTRLTVV.

This clone was found a few times. V and J are TRBV6-6 and TRBJ2-1; the D gene is possibly TRBD1 (6 bases). The germline CDR1 and CDR2 sequences are MNHNY and SVGAGI (reference sequence). CDR3 length: 14 residues. The ends were cut back, 5 bases at V and 8 bases at J, with 16 bases in the middle. CDR3 DNA sequence: TGTGCCAGCAGTAACAGGGTTCTACGCGATGAGCAGTTCTTC. Protein product: CASSNRVLRDEQFF.